A selection of T cell receptor beta chains follows, all from one sample in a study of cytomegalovirus exposure and HLA in healthy donors. The repertoire was sequenced with immunoSEQ multiplex PCR; TCRdb's copy has only in-frame clones and lacks some. The table shows 55,000 to 80,000 clones, with over 50% occurring only once. Sequences were obtained from PBMCs. Source of these receptors: a man aged 40-55 years in good health and CMV-seropositive. Each CDR3 is given without its conserved first and last residue.

V,J,CDR3
TRBV19,TRBJ1-1,ASSIRRGTEAF
TRBV6-6,TRBJ2-5,ASSFTLPRNQETQY
TRBV11-3,TRBJ2-7,ASSLGTRRAMEGEQY
TRBV6-5,TRBJ2-1,ASSPGNEQF
TRBV6-5,TRBJ1-5,ASSHRGNQPQH
TRBV4-3,TRBJ1-2,ASSQDRQGIEGYT
TRBV15,TRBJ2-1,ATSKDGGDNEQF
TRBV5-1,TRBJ2-3,ASSAGLADVYTDTQY
TRBV4-2,TRBJ2-1,ASSRGGSGGSYNEQF
TRBV5-6,TRBJ1-4,ASSLQGPLNEKLF
TRBV30,TRBJ2-1,AWSRKRDILPNEQF
TRBV5-5,TRBJ1-2,ASSLVSQGSYGYT
TRBV2,TRBJ1-3,ASSEVSGNTIY
TRBV5-6,TRBJ1-5,ASSRESGWPQH
TRBV14,TRBJ2-7,ASSQARSGEQY
TRBV9,TRBJ2-3,ASSRGLAGVADTQY
TRBV2,TRBJ1-6,ASRHGQVNNSPLH
TRBV9,TRBJ2-3,ASSVGASGLPDTQY
TRBV7-3,TRBJ1-1,ASSLTRNTEAF
TRBV5-5,TRBJ1-1,ASSLVGQGASTEAF
TRBV9,TRBJ2-7,ASSPRDIKGYEQY
TRBV6-5,TRBJ2-1,ASSYSSGGPFEQF
TRBV7-3,TRBJ1-3,ASIPYGTGIGNTIY
TRBV5-4,TRBJ2-2,ASSPGQMRGGELF
TRBV30,TRBJ2-7,AWRSWREEDYEQY
TRBV7-2,TRBJ1-5,ASSTGTVSNQPQH